Each of the 26 T cell receptor beta chains below was sequenced from the same sample in a study of early T cells in non-severe SARS-CoV-2 infection. TCRdb called the 5' RACE reads again in MiXCR, with one record for every CDR3 protein. The sample yields around 50,000 distinct CDR3 sequences, 7% to 10% seen once. The sample taken for sequencing was whole blood. These TCRs come from an adult who was a healthcare worker with PCR-confirmed SARS-CoV-2 infection or an uninfected control (not recorded which).

The rearrangement links TRBV4-3 to TRBJ2-1, with 7 positions matching TRBD1. Trimming removed 0 bases from V and 0 bases from J; junction bases left unmatched: 2. This CDR3 has 16 amino acids. Germline V gene sequence: CDR1 LGHNA, CDR2 YSLEER. CDR3: CASSQEGQSSYNEQFF. CDR3 in DNA: TGCGCCAGCAGCCAAGAGGGACAGAGCTCCTACAATGAGCAGTTCTTC.

This clonotype was counted many times. The V gene is TRBV6-6, the J gene TRBJ2-1; 7 bases are a match to TRBD2. From germline, CDR1 is MNHNY and CDR2 SVGAGI (reference sequence). The CDR3 extends over 14 amino acids. V shed 2 bases and J 4 bases; nucleotides not matched to a gene: 2. CDR3 sequence (DNA): TGTGCCAGCAGTTACCGGCGGGAGTACAATGAGCAGTTCTTC. It specifies CASSYRREYNEQFF.

The CDR3 nucleotides read TGCGCCAGCAGCTGGGGGGACAGCTACGAGCAGTACTTC. Protein sequence: CASSWGDSYEQYF. J is TRBJ2-7 and V is TRBV5-1; tentative D call: TRBD1 (7 bases). The germline CDR1 and CDR2 sequences are SGHRS and YFSETQ. The CDR3 is made up of 13 amino acids. V lost 3 bases, J lost 3 bases, and 10 bases lay in between.

Ten or more counts support this clonotype. The J gene is TRBJ2-1, the V gene TRBV30; TRBD2 aligns across 7 bases. CDR3 size: 13 residues. CDR1 and CDR2 from the germline V gene are GTSNPN and SVGIG (reference sequence). V was pared by 0 bases and J by 4 bases, with 0 bases of the junction left unmatched. CDR3 region: CAWSVREYNEQFF. CDR3 coding DNA: TGTGCCTGGAGTGTGCGGGAGTACAATGAGCAGTTCTTC.

The CDR3 reads CSVVDSYEQYF. In DNA form, the CDR3 reads TGCAGCGTTGTTGACTCCTACGAGCAGTACTTC. The V and J genes are TRBV29-1 and TRBJ2-7; D gene unclear. Germline-derived CDR1 and CDR2 are SQVTM and ANQGSEA. The length of the CDR3 is 11 residues. The V and J ends lost 4 bases and 0 bases respectively, with 4 bases between them.

The chain recombines TRBV3-1 with TRBJ1-1; D uncertain. Germline values: CDR1 LGHDT, CDR2 YNNKEL (reference sequence). V dropped 3 bases and J dropped 3 bases, with 8 bases sitting between them. The CDR3 covers 13 residues. The CDR3 DNA follows: TGTGCCAGCAGCCAGGGCTTTTACACTGAAGCTTTCTTT. Its translation is CASSQGFYTEAFF. The full variable domain, rest sourced from reference TRBV3-1 and TRBJ1-1, is DTAVSQTPKYLVTQMGNDKSIKCEQNLGHDTMYWYKQDSKKFLKIMFSYNNKELIINETVPNRFSPKSPDKAHLNLHINSLELGDSAVYFCASSQGFYTEAFFGQGTRLTVV.

This clonotype was counted only a few times. This chain joins TRBV9 and TRBJ2-3; weak D call: TRBD2 (6 bases). Deletions cut 3 bases from V and 8 bases from J, with 16 bases between. The germline CDR1 and CDR2 sequences are SGDLS and YYNGEE. The CDR3 covers 14 residues. CDR3 residues: CASSEGLRIGTQYF. The CDR3 region has the DNA TGTGCCAGCAGCGAGGGACTTCGGATAGGTACGCAGTATTTT. The full variable domain, with the rest looked up from reference TRBV9 and TRBJ2-3, is DSGVTQTPKHLITATGQRVTLRCSPRSGDLSVYWYQQSLDQGLQFLIQYYNGEERAKGNILERFSAQQFPDLHSELNLSSLELGDSALYFCASSEGLRIGTQYFGPGTRLTVL.

The V call is TRBV12-3 or TRBV12-4, the J call TRBJ2-5, with 8 bases lining up with TRBD2. J gave up 4 bases and V 3 bases, and 4 bases lay outside the gene matches. The length of the CDR3 is 14 residues. CDR3 bases: TGTGCCAGCAGTTTCACCGGGACTAGAGAGACCCAGTACTTC. Translated: CASSFTGTRETQYF.

The chain carries TRBV7-6 and TRBJ2-3, with D perhaps TRBD1 (6 bases). V lost 7 bases, J lost 5 bases, and 22 bases lay in between. The CDR3 length is 16 residues. Germline CDR1 SGHVS, CDR2 FNYEAQ. CDR3 sequence (DNA): TGTGCCAGCAAGCAGGGGACAAGGAGCACTCAAGATACGCAGTATTTT. Amino acid sequence: CASKQGTRSTQDTQYF.

This clonotype was detected a few times. V is TRBV15 and J is TRBJ2-5; D is unclear. V was cut by 3 bases and J by 9 bases, with 23 bases left in between. The CDR3 runs to 16 residues. Per the germline V gene, CDR1 is LNHNV and CDR2 is YYDKDF (reference sequence). CDR3 in amino acids: CATSRALGGHQVAQYF. In nucleotides, the CDR3 is TGTGCCACCAGCAGGGCCCTAGGCGGCCACCAAGTGGCCCAGTACTTC.

This clonotype came up many times. This chain connects TRBV11-2 to TRBJ2-7; 7 positions match TRBD2. The CDR3 spans 14 residues. The germline V gene encodes CDR1 SGHAT and CDR2 FQNNGV. Trimming cost V 1 base and J 2 bases; bases outside gene matches: 2. CDR3 residues: CASSLVGGTYEQYF. CDR3 DNA sequence: TGTGCCAGCAGCTTAGTGGGGGGGACCTACGAGCAGTACTTC. Full variable domain (rest looked up from reference TRBV11-2 and TRBJ2-7): EAGVAQSPRYKIIEKRQSVAFWCNPISGHATLYWYQQILGQGPKLLIQFQNNGVVDDSQLPKDRFSAERLKGVDSTLKIQPAKLEDSAVYLCASSLVGGTYEQYFGPGTRLTVT.

Many counts were recorded for this clonotype. The V and J genes are TRBV24-1 and TRBJ1-1; D is unclear. This CDR3 is built from 9 residues. Germline-derived CDR1 and CDR2 are KGHDR and SFDVKD. Trimming removed 11 bases at V and 11 bases at J, with 11 bases between. The CDR3 DNA sequence: TGTGCCATCCGTCAAATTGCTTTCTTT. The encoded protein is CAIRQIAFF.

The chain recombines TRBV29-1 with TRBJ2-5; possibly TRBD1 for D (5 bases). Germline lookup yields CDR1 SQVTM and CDR2 ANQGSEA. This CDR3 contains 14 residues. Deletions cut 1 base from V and 5 bases from J, with 14 bases between. In DNA, the CDR3 is TGCAGCGTTGAAGGCCCCGTCTACAGGGAGACCCAGTACTTC. Translated: CSVEGPVYRETQYF.

At least ten counts were recorded for this clonotype. V is TRBV11-2 and J is TRBJ2-1, with D hard to call. Germline-derived CDR1 and CDR2 are SGHAT and FQNNGV. The CDR3 runs to 11 residues. Trimming removed 1 base from V and 10 bases from J, with 5 bases in between. The CDR3 sequence: CASSLVFEQFF. In nucleotides, the CDR3 is TGTGCCAGCAGCTTAGTTTTCGAGCAGTTCTTC.

This clonotype was observed at least ten times. The chain links TRBV11-2 to TRBJ1-3, with D uncertain. CDR1 SGHAT and CDR2 FQNNGV come from the germline V gene. This CDR3 has 14 amino acids. Trimming cost V 3 bases and J 0 bases, with 6 bases left between them. Written as DNA, the CDR3 is TGTGCCAGCAGCTTCGGCAGCTCTGGAAACACCATATATTTT. This gives the protein CASSFGSSGNTIYF.

There are many counts of this clonotype. This chain uses TRBV6-2 or TRBV6-3 with TRBJ2-7; no reliable D call. The CDR3 is 13 amino acids. Between the trimmed V and J ends, which lost 6 bases and 2 bases, there was a span of 11 bases. Per germline, CDR1 MNHEY and CDR2 SVGEGT. The CDR3 sequence is CASRPTPTYEQYF. The CDR3 DNA sequence: TGTGCCAGCAGACCGACCCCTACCTACGAGCAGTACTTC.

This clonotype was found many times. The chain couples TRBV29-1 to TRBJ2-1; 10 bases map to TRBD1. The germline CDR1 and CDR2 sequences are SQVTM and ANQGSEA. The CDR3 runs 13 residues. The trim removed 8 bases at V and 8 bases at J, leaving 9 bases unmatched. CDR3 nucleotide sequence: TGCAGCAACCGGGACAGGGGTTACCATGAGCAGTTCTTC. Protein: CSNRDRGYHEQFF.

V gene TRBV27 combines with J gene TRBJ2-1, with D unclear. The CDR3 is 17 residues long. In germline, CDR1 is MNHEY, CDR2 SMNVEV (reference sequence). The ends were cut back, 4 bases at V and 0 bases at J, with 16 bases in the middle. The CDR3 loop reads CASSYNIRVLSYNEQFF. CDR3 sequence (DNA): TGTGCCAGCAGTTATAATATTAGGGTTCTCTCCTACAATGAGCAGTTCTTC.

Ten or more counts support this clonotype. The chain recombines TRBV7-3 with TRBJ2-1; 9 bases are shared with TRBD2. Germline V gene sequence: CDR1 SGHTA, CDR2 FQGTGA. The CDR3 consists of 15 residues. J gave up 5 bases and V 0 bases, and 2 bases lay outside the gene matches. This CDR3 reads CASSLTASGNNEQFF. In DNA form, the CDR3 reads TGTGCCAGCAGCTTAACGGCTAGCGGGAACAATGAGCAGTTCTTC. Looking up the rest from reference TRBV7-3 and TRBJ2-1 gives the full variable domain: GAGVSQTPSNKVTEKGKYVELRCDPISGHTALYWYRQSLGQGPEFLIYFQGTGAADDSGLPNDRFFAVRPEGSVSTLKIQRTERGDSAVYLCASSLTASGNNEQFFGPGTRLTVL.

This clonotype was counted only a few times. The chain has TRBV2 and TRBJ2-1; D is uncertain. Trimming stripped 4 bases from V and 7 bases from J, with 5 bases between. Germline V lookup: CDR1 SNHLY, CDR2 FYNNEI. The CDR3 is made up of 11 amino acids. The CDR3 DNA sequence: TGTGCCAGCAGTGTCAAGAATGAGCAGTTCTTC. As protein: CASSVKNEQFF.

This clonotype came up many times. The V and J genes are TRBV7-2 and TRBJ1-2; the D is unclear. The germline V gene has CDR1 SGHTA and CDR2 FQGNSA. This CDR3 comprises 13 residues. V lost 3 bases to trimming and J lost 3 bases, with 8 bases between them. The CDR3 reads CASSFGRDYGYTF. DNA of the CDR3: TGTGCCAGCAGCTTTGGCAGAGACTATGGCTACACCTTC.

This clonotype was observed many times. The CDR3 spells CATSREGTGELFF. The CDR3, as DNA: TGTGCCACCAGTAGGGAGGGCACCGGGGAGCTGTTTTTT. This chain connects TRBV24-1 to TRBJ2-2; 7 bases line up with TRBD2. V trimming: 6 bases; J trimming: 4 bases; junction bases outside the gene matches: 1. CDR1 KGHDR and CDR2 SFDVKD come from the germline V gene. The CDR3 has 13 residues.

This clonotype came up many times. The chain recombines TRBV4-2 with TRBJ2-7; D unclear. This CDR3 comprises 14 residues. Trimming pared 1 base from V and 2 bases from J, leaving 9 bases between. The germline CDR1 and CDR2 sequences are LGHNA and YNFKEQ. The CDR3 DNA is TGTGCCAGCAGCCAAGCAGCCACAGCCTACGAGCAGTACTTC. Protein product: CASSQAATAYEQYF.

Concerning this clonotype: This sequence may be a read error, since a much larger clone differs from it by one base. The conserved final phenylalanine or tryptophan is absent from the CDR3, which likely points to a read error. This chain connects TRBV6-2 or TRBV6-3 to TRBJ2-4; 8 bases match TRBD2. In germline, CDR1 is MNHEY, CDR2 SVGEGT. V lost 2 bases, J lost 0 bases, and 9 bases stayed unmatched. This CDR3 spans 18 amino acids. The CDR3, as DNA: TGTGCCAGCAGTTACATTAGCGGGGAGAACCTAGCCAAAAACATTCAGTACCTC. Amino acids: CASSYISGENLAKNIQYL.

Ten or more counts support this clonotype. The genes are TRBV30 and TRBJ1-5; D is ambiguous. V was trimmed by 0 bases and J by 3 bases, leaving 12 bases between them. CDR3 length: 15 residues. Germline-derived CDR1 and CDR2 are GTSNPN and SVGIG (reference sequence). The chain's CDR3 is CAWSVFSSPNQPQHF. The CDR3 coding sequence is TGTGCCTGGAGTGTATTTAGCAGTCCCAATCAGCCCCAGCATTTT.

The rearrangement links TRBV20-1 to TRBJ2-3; D uncertain. The CDR3 sequence is 14 residues long. The ends were cut back, 4 bases at V and 1 base at J, with 12 bases in the middle. Germline assignment: CDR1 DFQATT and CDR2 SNEGSKA (reference sequence). The CDR3: CSAIIYEGTDTQYF. As DNA, the CDR3 is TGCAGTGCTATTATATACGAGGGCACAGATACGCAGTATTTT.